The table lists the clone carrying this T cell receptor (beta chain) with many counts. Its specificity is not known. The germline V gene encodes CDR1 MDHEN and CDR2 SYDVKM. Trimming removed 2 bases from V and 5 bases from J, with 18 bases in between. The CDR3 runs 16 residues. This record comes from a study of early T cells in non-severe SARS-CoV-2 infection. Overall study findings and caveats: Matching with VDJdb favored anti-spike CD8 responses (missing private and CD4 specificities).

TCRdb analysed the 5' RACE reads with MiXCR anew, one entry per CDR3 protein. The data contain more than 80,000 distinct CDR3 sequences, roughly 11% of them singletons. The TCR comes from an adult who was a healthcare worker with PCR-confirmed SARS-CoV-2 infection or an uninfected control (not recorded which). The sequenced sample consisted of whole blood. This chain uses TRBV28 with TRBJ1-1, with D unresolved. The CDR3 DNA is TGTGCCAGCAGTTTAGTTCTAGGAGGCGTTAGGACTGAAGCTTTCTTT. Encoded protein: CASSLVLGGVRTEAFF.